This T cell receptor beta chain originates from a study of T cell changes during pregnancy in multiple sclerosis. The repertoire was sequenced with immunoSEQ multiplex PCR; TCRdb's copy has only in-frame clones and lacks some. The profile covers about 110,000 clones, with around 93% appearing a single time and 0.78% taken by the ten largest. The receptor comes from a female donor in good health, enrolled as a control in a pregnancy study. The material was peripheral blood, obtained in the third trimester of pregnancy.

Here the CDR3 reads CASSPGISGGAGTQYF. The CDR3, as DNA: TGTGCCAGCAGCCCTGGGATTAGCGGGGGGGCCGGGACCCAGTACTTC. The chain combines TRBV27 with TRBJ2-5; 11 nucleotides match TRBD2. The CDR3 length is 16 residues. CDR1 and CDR2 (germline): MNHEY, SMNVEV (reference sequence). Losses at the gene ends were 6 bases for V and 7 bases for J; bases not matched to a gene: 13.